The source of this T cell receptor (beta chain) is a study of shared clonotypes between healthy human individuals. Study-wide results and caveats: In general, naive subsets displayed greater estimated richness than memory subsets did. The naive CD4 repertoires of a handful of donors were compared, and approximately 5.3% of clonotypes were shared.

Comments on this clone: Its antigen remains unidentified.

Splitting of each subset's genomic DNA was done evenly across several immunoSEQ plates. In the authors' workflow: For the immunoSEQ data, sequences were junction-only without quality scores, so filtering differed. Assay used: immunoSEQ multiplex PCR; TCRdb lists only in-frame clones, some missing. V and J calls and clone size are given by that table; D and trimming were obtained from the DNA. The repertoire holds approximately 2.1 million clones, more than 85% seen once, with about 0.39% in the top ten. This CDR3 is 15 amino acids long. V gave up 6 bases and J gave up 1 base; unmatched junction bases: 7. Germline V lookup: CDR1 SGHAT, CDR2 FQNNGV.

The receptor was derived from a man between 18 and 29 years old in good health. Some clones in this sample may be carry-over from other donors' samples. The chain employs TRBV11-2 and TRBJ1-1; 8 bases align to TRBD1. Sequencing used naive CD4+ T cells from PBMCs. Described subset: CD45RA+ positively selected. The CDR3 region is CASRRAGQGNTEAFF. Here the CDR3 DNA reads TGTGCCAGCAGGCGTGCAGGACAGGGGAACACTGAAGCTTTCTTT.